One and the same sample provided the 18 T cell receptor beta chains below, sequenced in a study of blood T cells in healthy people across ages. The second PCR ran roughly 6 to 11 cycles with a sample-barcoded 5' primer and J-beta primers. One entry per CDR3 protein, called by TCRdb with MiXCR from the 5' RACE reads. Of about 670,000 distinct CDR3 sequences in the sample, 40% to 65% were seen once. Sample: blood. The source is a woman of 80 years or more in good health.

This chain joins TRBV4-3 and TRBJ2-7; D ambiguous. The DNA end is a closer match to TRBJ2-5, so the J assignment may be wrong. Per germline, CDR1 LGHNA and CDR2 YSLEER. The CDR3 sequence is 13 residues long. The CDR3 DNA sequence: TGCGCCAGCAGCCGTCGGGTAGCAGAGACCCAGTACTTC. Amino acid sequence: CASSRRVAETQYF.

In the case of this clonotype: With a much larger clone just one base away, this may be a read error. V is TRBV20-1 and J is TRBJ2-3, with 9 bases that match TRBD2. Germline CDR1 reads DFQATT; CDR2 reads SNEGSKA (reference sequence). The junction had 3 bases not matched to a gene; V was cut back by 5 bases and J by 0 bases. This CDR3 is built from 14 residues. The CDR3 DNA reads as TGCAGTGCTCCGACTAGCGGTAGCACAGATACGCAGTATTTT. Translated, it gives CSAPTSGSTDTQYF.

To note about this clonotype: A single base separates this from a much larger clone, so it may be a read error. In DNA form, the CDR3 reads TGTGCCAACAGTCAGGCGGCGGGGGGGTACAATGAGCAGTTCTTC. This sequence encodes CANSQAAGGYNEQFF. J is TRBJ2-1 and V is TRBV12-3 or TRBV12-4; TRBD2 aligns across 9 bases. The length of the CDR3 is 15 residues.

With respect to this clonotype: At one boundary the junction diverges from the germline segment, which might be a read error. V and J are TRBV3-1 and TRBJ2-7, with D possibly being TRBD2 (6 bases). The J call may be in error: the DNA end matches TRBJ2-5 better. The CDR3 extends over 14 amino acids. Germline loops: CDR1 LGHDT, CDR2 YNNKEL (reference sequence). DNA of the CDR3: TGTGCCAGCTGCCAAGATGGAGGGCGGGAGACCCAGTACTTC. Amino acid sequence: CASCQDGGRETQYF.

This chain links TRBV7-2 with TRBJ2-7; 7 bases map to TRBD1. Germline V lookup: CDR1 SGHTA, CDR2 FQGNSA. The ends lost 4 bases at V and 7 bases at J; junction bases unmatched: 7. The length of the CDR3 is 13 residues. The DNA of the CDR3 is TGTGCCAGCAGCTCCCGTAGGGGGCTGGAGCAGTACTTC. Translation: CASSSRRGLEQYF.

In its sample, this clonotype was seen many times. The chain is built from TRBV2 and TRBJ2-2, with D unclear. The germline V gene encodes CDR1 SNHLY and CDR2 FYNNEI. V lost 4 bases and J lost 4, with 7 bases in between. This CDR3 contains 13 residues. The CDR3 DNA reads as TGTGCCAGCAGTGGGGAACGCACCGGGGAGCTGTTTTTT. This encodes CASSGERTGELFF.

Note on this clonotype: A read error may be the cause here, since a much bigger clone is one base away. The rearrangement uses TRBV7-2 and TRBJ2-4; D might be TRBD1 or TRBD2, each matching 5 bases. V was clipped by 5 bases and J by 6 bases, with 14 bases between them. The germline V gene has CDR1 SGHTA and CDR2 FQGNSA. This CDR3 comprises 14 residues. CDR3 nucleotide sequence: TGTGCCAGCAGCGTAGTCGGGGCAGCAAACATTCAGTACTTC. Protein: CASSVVGAANIQYF. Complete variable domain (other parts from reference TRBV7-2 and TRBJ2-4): GAGVSQSPSNKVTEKGKDVELRCDPISGHTALYWYRQSLGQGLEFLIYFQGNSAPDKSGLPSDRFSAERTGGSVSTLTIQRTQQEDSAVYLCASSVVGAANIQYFGAGTRLSVL.

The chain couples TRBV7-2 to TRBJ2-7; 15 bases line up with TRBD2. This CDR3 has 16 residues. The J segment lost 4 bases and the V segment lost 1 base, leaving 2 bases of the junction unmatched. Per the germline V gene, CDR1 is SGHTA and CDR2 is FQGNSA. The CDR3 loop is CASSLDGTSGRYEQYF. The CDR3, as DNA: TGTGCCAGCAGCTTAGATGGGACTAGCGGGAGGTACGAGCAGTACTTC.

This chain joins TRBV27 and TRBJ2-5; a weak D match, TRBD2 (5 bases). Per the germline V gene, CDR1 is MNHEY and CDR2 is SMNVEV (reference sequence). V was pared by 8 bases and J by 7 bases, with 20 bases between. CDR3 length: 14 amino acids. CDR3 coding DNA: TGTGCCAGCGCTGTCGGGGTAACTATAAGGACCCAGTACTTC. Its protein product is CASAVGVTIRTQYF.

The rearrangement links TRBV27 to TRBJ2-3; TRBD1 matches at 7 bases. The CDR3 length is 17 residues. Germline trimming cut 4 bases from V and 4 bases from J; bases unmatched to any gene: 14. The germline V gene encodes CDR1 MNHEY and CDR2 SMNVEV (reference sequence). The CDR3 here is CASSYFIDRVAPDTQYF. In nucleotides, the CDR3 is TGTGCCAGCAGTTATTTTATTGACAGGGTGGCCCCAGATACGCAGTATTTT.

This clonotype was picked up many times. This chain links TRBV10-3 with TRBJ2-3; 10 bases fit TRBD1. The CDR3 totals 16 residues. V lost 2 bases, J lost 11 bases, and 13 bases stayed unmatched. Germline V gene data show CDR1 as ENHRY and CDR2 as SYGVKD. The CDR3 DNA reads TGTGCCATCAGTGAGCCAAACGAGGGACAGGGGAGTGGGCAGTATTTT. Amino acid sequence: CAISEPNEGQGSGQYF.

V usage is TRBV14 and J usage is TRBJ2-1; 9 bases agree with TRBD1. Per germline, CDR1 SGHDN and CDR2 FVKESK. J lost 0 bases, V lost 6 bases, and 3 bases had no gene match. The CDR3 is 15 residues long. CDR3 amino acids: CASRSTGGSYNEQFF. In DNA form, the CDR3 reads TGTGCCAGCAGATCGACAGGGGGCTCCTACAATGAGCAGTTCTTC.

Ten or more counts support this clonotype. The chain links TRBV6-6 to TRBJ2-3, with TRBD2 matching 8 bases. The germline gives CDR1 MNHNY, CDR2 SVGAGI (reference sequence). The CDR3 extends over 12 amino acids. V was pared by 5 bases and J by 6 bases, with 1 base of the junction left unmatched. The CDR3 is CASSREGDTQYF. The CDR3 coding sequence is TGTGCCAGCAGTCGGGAGGGGGATACGCAGTATTTT.

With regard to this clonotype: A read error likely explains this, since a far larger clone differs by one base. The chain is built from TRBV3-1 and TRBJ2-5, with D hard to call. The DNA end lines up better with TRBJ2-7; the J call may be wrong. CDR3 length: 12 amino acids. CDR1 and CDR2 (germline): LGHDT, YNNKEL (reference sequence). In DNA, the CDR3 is TGTGCCAGCAGCCAAGGAGGCTGCGAGCAGTACTTC. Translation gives CASSQGGCEQYF.

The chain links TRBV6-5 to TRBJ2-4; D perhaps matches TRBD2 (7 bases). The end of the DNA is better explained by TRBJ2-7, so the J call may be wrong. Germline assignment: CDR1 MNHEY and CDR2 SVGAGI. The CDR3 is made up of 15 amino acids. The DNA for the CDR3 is TGTGCCAGCAGTCTCCGAGGGGGGGCAACCTACGAGCAGTACTTC. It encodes CASSLRGGATYEQYF.

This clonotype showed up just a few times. Written as DNA, the CDR3 is TGCAGTGCTTCCCCGTTTGGGCTCTCAACTAATGAAAAACTGTTTTTT. Translating gives CSASPFGLSTNEKLFF. The V gene is TRBV20-1, the J gene TRBJ1-4; D uncertain. This CDR3 comprises 16 residues. V was shortened by 5 bases and J by 0 bases, with 16 bases between the two germline ends. CDR1 is DFQATT, CDR2 SNEGSKA, per germline (reference sequence).

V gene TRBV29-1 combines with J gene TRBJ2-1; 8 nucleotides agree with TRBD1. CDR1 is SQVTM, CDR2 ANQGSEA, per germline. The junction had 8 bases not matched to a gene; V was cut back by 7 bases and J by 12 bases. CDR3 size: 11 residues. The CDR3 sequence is CSDQTGGTQFF. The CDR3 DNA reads TGCAGCGATCAAACAGGGGGGACGCAGTTCTTC.

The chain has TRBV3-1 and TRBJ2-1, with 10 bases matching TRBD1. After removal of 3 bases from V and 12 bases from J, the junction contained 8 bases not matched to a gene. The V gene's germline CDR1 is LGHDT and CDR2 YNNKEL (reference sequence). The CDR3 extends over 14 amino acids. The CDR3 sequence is CASSQNLDRGRQFF. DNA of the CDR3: TGTGCCAGCAGCCAGAACCTAGACAGGGGGCGGCAGTTCTTC.